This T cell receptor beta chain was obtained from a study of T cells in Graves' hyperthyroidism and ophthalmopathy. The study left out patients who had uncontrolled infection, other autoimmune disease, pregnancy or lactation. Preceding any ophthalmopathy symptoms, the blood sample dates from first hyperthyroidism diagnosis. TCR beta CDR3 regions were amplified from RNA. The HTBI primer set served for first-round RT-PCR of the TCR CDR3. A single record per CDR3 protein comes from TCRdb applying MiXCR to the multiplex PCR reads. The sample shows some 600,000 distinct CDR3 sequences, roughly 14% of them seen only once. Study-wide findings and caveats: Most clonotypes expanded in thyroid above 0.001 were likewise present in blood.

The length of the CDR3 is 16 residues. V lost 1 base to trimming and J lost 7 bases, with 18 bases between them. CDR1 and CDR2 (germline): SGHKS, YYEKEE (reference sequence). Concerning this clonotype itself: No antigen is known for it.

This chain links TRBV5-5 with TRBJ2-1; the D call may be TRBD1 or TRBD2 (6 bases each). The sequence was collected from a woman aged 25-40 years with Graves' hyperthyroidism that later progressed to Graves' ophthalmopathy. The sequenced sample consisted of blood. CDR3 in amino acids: CASSLISSRGGNEQFF. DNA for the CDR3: TGTGCCAGCAGCTTGATTAGCTCCCGAGGGGGGAATGAGCAGTTCTTC.